This T cell receptor beta chain was profiled in a study of molecular identifiers for immune sequencing clone quantification. TCRdb analysed the PCR reads with MiXCR anew, one entry per CDR3 protein. Counted here are about 330,000 distinct CDR3 sequences, 24% occurring once; the ten biggest clones make up about 0.74%. Concerning this clonotype itself: It may be a read error: a sequence one base away is much more abundant.

Sequencing libraries of naive CD8 cells derived from around 20,000 to 1,000,000 sorted cells with 10%, 30% or 50% RNA. Input material: naive CD8+ T cells from blood, with Jurkat cell RNA spiked in. The sample's subset: FACS-sorted CD8+CD4-CCR7+CD45RA+ naive T cells. This TCR was sampled from a human donor in good health. Some libraries in this study had Jurkat cell RNA spiked in.

CDR3 in amino acids: CSVRVMNAEAFF. The CDR3 DNA reads as TGCAGCGTCCGAGTTATGAACGCTGAAGCTTTCTTT. The chain is built from TRBV29-1 and TRBJ1-1; unclear D gene. The germline CDR1 and CDR2 sequences are SQVTM and ANQGSEA. The CDR3 runs 12 residues. Drawing the rest from reference TRBV29-1 and TRBJ1-1, the complete variable domain is SAVISQKPSRDICQRGTSLTIQCQVDSQVTMMFWYRQQPGQSLTLIATANQGSEATYESGFVIDKFPISRPNLTFSTLTVSNMSPEDSSIYLCSVRVMNAEAFFGQGTRLTVV.